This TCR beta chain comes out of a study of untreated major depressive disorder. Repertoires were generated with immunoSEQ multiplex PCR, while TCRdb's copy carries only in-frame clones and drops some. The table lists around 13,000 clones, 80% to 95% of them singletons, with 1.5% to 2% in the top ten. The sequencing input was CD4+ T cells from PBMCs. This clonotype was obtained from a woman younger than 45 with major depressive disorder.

The CDR3 DNA sequence: TGTGCCAGCAGTTCCGTAAACACTGAAGCTTTCTTT. Its translation is CASSSVNTEAFF. The chain links TRBV27 to TRBJ1-1; D remains ambiguous. The CDR3 is 12 amino acids. Per germline, CDR1 MNHEY and CDR2 SMNVEV (reference sequence). Trimming pared 4 bases from V and 2 bases from J, leaving 5 bases between.